One sample yielded the 18 T cell receptor beta chains listed below, sequenced in a study of T cell responses to AZD1222 COVID-19 vaccine. Sequencing used immunoSEQ multiplex PCR; TCRdb keeps in-frame clones, though not all of them. The sample holds around 140,000 clones, roughly 91% seen once. The sequences come from peripheral blood, collected on day 0 of AZD1222 vaccination. The receptor source for this set is an adult in good health.

The chain employs TRBV19 and TRBJ2-2; no definite D call. Trimming removed 6 bases from V and 0 bases from J, with 8 bases in between. The germline V gene encodes CDR1 LNHDA and CDR2 SQIVND (reference sequence). This CDR3 has 14 residues. The CDR3 region is CASRDTANTGELFF. In DNA, the CDR3 is TGTGCCAGTAGAGACACCGCGAACACCGGGGAGCTGTTTTTT.

This clone turned up a few times. The chain joins TRBV4-2 to TRBJ1-5; tentatively, D is TRBD1 (6 bases). CDR1 LGHNA and CDR2 YNFKEQ come from the germline V gene. V lost 1 base and J lost 7, with 20 bases in between. This CDR3 contains 17 residues. The CDR3 sequence: CASSQGRLARGRQPQHF. The CDR3, as DNA: TGTGCCAGCAGCCAAGGGAGGCTAGCCAGGGGACGGCAGCCCCAGCATTTT.

The chain uses TRBV7-9 and TRBJ2-2, with D unclear. Germline V gene lookup returns CDR1 SEHNR and CDR2 FQNEAQ (reference sequence). The germline V and J ends were trimmed by 7 bases and 4 bases, with 19 bases remaining between them. This CDR3 is built from 16 residues. For the CDR3, the DNA is TGTGCCAGCAACCTACCGACTGCTTCAACCACCGGGGAGCTGTTTTTT. It specifies CASNLPTASTTGELFF.

The chain recombines TRBV6-2 or TRBV6-3 with TRBJ2-7, with D uncertain. V gave up 4 bases and J gave up 0 bases, with 10 bases separating them. In germline, CDR1 is MNHEY, CDR2 SVGEGT. The CDR3 contains 14 residues. CDR3 coding DNA: TGTGCCAGCAGTTCAACAGTTATCTCCTACGAGCAGTACTTC. The encoded protein is CASSSTVISYEQYF.

V is TRBV6-2 or TRBV6-3 and J is TRBJ1-2, with TRBD1 matching 7 bases. Per the germline V gene, CDR1 is MNHEY and CDR2 is SVGEGT. V shed 2 bases, J shed 4 bases, and the junction held 10 bases outside the gene matches. This CDR3 is built from 16 residues. This CDR3 is CASSYPRQGGGYGYTF. The CDR3 coding sequence is TGTGCCAGCAGTTACCCCCGACAGGGAGGGGGCTATGGCTACACCTTC.

The CDR3 nucleotides read TGTGCCAGCAGTTCACCCACAGAGGGTGGCTATGGCTACACCTTC. It translates to CASSSPTEGGYGYTF. This rearrangement joins TRBV27 to TRBJ1-2; D is undetermined. The CDR3 sequence is 15 residues long. The germline V gene encodes CDR1 MNHEY and CDR2 SMNVEV (reference sequence). Trimming removed 4 bases at V and 4 bases at J, with 16 bases between.

The V gene is TRBV7-9, the J gene TRBJ2-5, with 9 bases aligning to TRBD2. Germline V lookup: CDR1 SEHNR, CDR2 FQNEAQ (reference sequence). V was pared by 5 bases and J by 14 bases, with 12 bases of the junction left unmatched. The CDR3 covers 13 residues. The CDR3 loop is CASSPPGTSHFYF. CDR3 sequence (DNA): TGTGCCAGCAGCCCCCCCGGGACTAGCCATTTCTACTTC.

The chain is built from TRBV19 and TRBJ2-3; D gene unclear. The CDR3 runs to 14 residues. Germline CDR1 and CDR2: LNHDA and SQIVND (reference sequence). Trimming pared 4 bases from V and 4 bases from J, leaving 12 bases between. The CDR3 spells CASSSLPRADTQYF. The CDR3 bases are TGTGCCAGTAGTAGCCTCCCCCGGGCAGATACGCAGTATTTT.

The rearrangement uses TRBV6-5 and TRBJ2-7, with TRBD2 matching 9 bases. Germline V lookup: CDR1 MNHEY, CDR2 SVGAGI. The CDR3 consists of 13 residues. The J segment lost 0 bases and the V segment lost 8 bases, leaving 2 bases of the junction unmatched. In nucleotides, the CDR3 is TGTGCCAGCGAGACTAGCGGCTCCTACGAGCAGTACTTC. Its protein is CASETSGSYEQYF.

V gene TRBV19 combines with J gene TRBJ1-5, with D perhaps matching TRBD1 (5 bases). The CDR3 is 13 residues long. CDR1 is LNHDA and CDR2 is SQIVND in the germline V gene (reference sequence). Trimming took 2 bases from V and 5 from J, leaving 7 bases between them. The CDR3 loop is CASSILGDQPQHF. The DNA of the CDR3 is TGTGCCAGTAGTATACTGGGGGATCAGCCCCAGCATTTT.

The CDR3 is CASSLGDPSQETQYF. Written as DNA, the CDR3 is TGCGCCAGCAGCTTGGGGGATCCATCGCAAGAGACCCAGTACTTC. The chain carries TRBV5-1 and TRBJ2-5, with D unresolved. Per germline, CDR1 SGHRS and CDR2 YFSETQ. There are 15 residues in the CDR3. Trimming removed 0 bases at V and 2 bases at J, with 11 bases between.

This chain joins TRBV5-1 and TRBJ1-6; the match to TRBD1 covers 9 bases. The CDR3 is 18 amino acids. Germline CDR1 and CDR2: SGHRS and YFSETQ. The junction had 6 bases not matched to a gene; V was cut back by 2 bases and J by 0 bases. This CDR3 reads CASSFRDRASSYNSPLHF. CDR3 sequence (DNA): TGCGCCAGCAGCTTCCGGGACAGGGCCAGCTCCTATAATTCACCCCTCCACTTT.

CDR3 region: CASSYDSKDTIYF. The CDR3 DNA is TGTGCCAGCAGTTATGACAGCAAAGACACCATATATTTT. This chain connects TRBV6-5 to TRBJ1-3; TRBD1 is a possible D gene (5 bases). CDR3 length: 13 residues. Germline assignment: CDR1 MNHEY and CDR2 SVGAGI. V gave up 3 bases and J gave up 8 bases, with 11 bases separating them.

J is TRBJ2-2 and V is TRBV29-1; no clear D. Per germline, CDR1 SQVTM and CDR2 ANQGSEA. The V end lost 6 bases, the J end lost 3 bases, and 8 bases lay between the germline ends. This CDR3 contains 12 residues. CDR3 nucleotide sequence: TGCAGCGTGTACAGACACACCGGGGAGCTGTTTTTT. Translation gives CSVYRHTGELFF.

The chain carries TRBV27 and TRBJ2-7, with 8 bases lining up with TRBD1. Germline CDR1 is MNHEY and CDR2 is SMNVEV (reference sequence). After removal of 5 bases from V and 5 bases from J, the junction contained 8 bases not matched to a gene. This CDR3 region has 14 residues. CDR3 in DNA: TGTGCCAGCAGTCGCTTACAGGGGGTCGACGAGCAGTACTTC. It is translated as CASSRLQGVDEQYF.

V usage is TRBV5-1 and J usage is TRBJ1-2, with 7 bases that match TRBD1. The length of the CDR3 is 13 residues. Germline CDR1 is SGHRS and CDR2 is YFSETQ. Unmatched junction bases numbered 6, after V lost 5 bases and J lost 5 bases. The CDR3 spells CASRTTGRYGYTF. Written as DNA, the CDR3 is TGCGCCAGCAGGACGACAGGGAGGTATGGCTACACCTTC. The whole variable domain, filled in from reference TRBV5-1 and TRBJ1-2, reads KAGVTQTPRYLIKTRGQQVTLSCSPISGHRSVSWYQQTPGQGLQFLFEYFSETQRNKGNFPGRFSGRQFSNSRSEMNVSTLELGDSALYLCASRTTGRYGYTFGSGTRLTVV.

The rearrangement joins TRBV21-1 to TRBJ1-1. TRBV21-1 is a listed pseudogene. The CDR3 spans 15 residues. This chain's CDR3 is CASSRVELMNTEAFF. For the CDR3, the DNA is TGTGCCAGCAGCAGGGTTGAGCTCATGAACACTGAAGCTTTCTTT.

The V and J genes are TRBV30 and TRBJ2-2, with no clear D. V was pared by 2 bases and J by 5 bases, with 15 bases between. CDR1 and CDR2 from the germline V gene are GTSNPN and SVGIG (reference sequence). This CDR3 has 15 amino acids. CDR3 sequence reads: CAWSPYARGTGELFF. DNA of the CDR3: TGTGCCTGGAGTCCCTACGCTAGAGGAACCGGGGAGCTGTTTTTT.